The clone carrying this T cell receptor beta chain was picked up one time. Its specificity is unknown. These data are taken from a study of blood T cells in healthy people across ages. Study details: Template switching captured about one barcoded beta molecule per two T cells. Study results and limitations: With age, beta diversity per million T cells declined roughly linearly, significantly by 35 to 40.

Every donor contributed 7.5 to 10 milliliters of peripheral blood by blood draw. Through a sample-barcoded 5' primer and a J-beta primer mix, a second PCR was run for roughly 6 to 12 cycles. Template switching added a 12-random-nucleotide identifier to every cDNA molecule. TCRdb independently ran MiXCR on the 5' RACE reads; one entry per CDR3 protein. This table holds 500,000 to 700,000 distinct CDR3 sequences, roughly 31% found once. The clonotype comes from a woman of 80 years or more in good health. Material for sequencing was blood.

The CDR3 nucleotides read TGTGCCAGCAGTGTAACAGGGGCCCATGAGCAGTACTTC. The encoded protein is CASSVTGAHEQYF. This chain links TRBV25-1 with TRBJ2-5; 7 nucleotides agree with TRBD1. Losses at the gene ends were 4 bases for V and 11 bases for J; bases not matched to a gene: 10. The CDR3 is made up of 13 amino acids. Germline values: CDR1 MGHDK, CDR2 SYGVNS.